Reported below is one T cell receptor (beta chain). The germline gives CDR1 SQVTM, CDR2 ANQGSEA. The CDR3 is made up of 16 amino acids. With 6 bases clipped from V and 1 base from J, the junction kept 11 bases outside the gene matches. This sample stems from a study of blood T cell repertoires in COVID-19. On the study more broadly: Sites in the United States, Italy and Spain provided acute and convalescent COVID-19 samples.

Source study methods: Reference gene primer amplification gave nucleated cell count estimates. Generated by immunoSEQ multiplex PCR, the TCRdb table keeps only in-frame clones and is missing some. V, J and clone size were drawn from that table, and D and trimming were deduced from the DNA. The sample holds 200,000 to 250,000 clones, approximately 83% seen once. The chain uses TRBV29-1 and TRBJ2-1; 8 bases agree with TRBD2. The sample comprised peripheral blood. This sequence originates from a man at least 80 years old with acute or convalescent COVID-19. CDR3 in DNA: TGCAGCGTAAGGACTAGCAGTCCTAATTCCTACAATGAGCAGTTCTTC. This codes for CSVRTSSPNSYNEQFF.